The 20 T cell receptor beta chains below all came from one sample that was sequenced in a study. TCRdb re-derived calls from the 5' RACE reads in MiXCR, one entry per CDR3 protein. Of more than 7,500 distinct CDR3 sequences in the sample, roughly 34% were seen once. Tregs were sorted as CD4+CD25+CD127-/low cells. Sequenced input: Tregs sorted from blood. Receptors were obtained from a female donor with breast cancer.

This rearrangement joins TRBV4-2 to TRBJ2-3; possible D gene TRBD2, 5 bases. This CDR3 region has 16 residues. V was trimmed by 0 bases and J by 0 bases, leaving 10 bases between them. Germline V CDR1 and CDR2: LGHNA, YNFKEQ. The CDR3 DNA reads TGTGCCAGCAGCCAAGACGGAGGTTCGAGCACAGATACGCAGTATTTT. It encodes CASSQDGGSSTDTQYF.

This clonotype has only a few counts. J is TRBJ1-1 and V is TRBV7-2; the D gene is possibly TRBD1 (5 bases). Trimming stripped 4 bases from V and 6 bases from J, with 12 bases between. The CDR3 extends over 13 amino acids. Germline V gene sequence: CDR1 SGHTA, CDR2 FQGNSA. The CDR3 DNA is TGTGCCAGCAGCTGGAAACTAGGGGCTGAAGCTTTCTTT. Protein sequence: CASSWKLGAEAFF.

The V call is TRBV7-2, the J call TRBJ2-7; D gene ambiguous. Between the trimmed V and J ends, which lost 5 bases and 4 bases, there was a span of 12 bases. Germline CDR1 and CDR2: SGHTA and FQGNSA. The CDR3 length is 13 residues. This chain's CDR3 is CASSASPRYEQYF. In DNA, the CDR3 is TGTGCCAGCAGCGCCTCCCCCAGGTACGAGCAGTACTTC.

Only one count was recorded for this clonotype. Here the CDR3 omits its conserved ending phenylalanine or tryptophan, so a read error is the likely source. V usage is TRBV5-1 and J usage is TRBJ2-2, with 8 bases identical to TRBD1. The V gene's germline CDR1 is SGHRS and CDR2 YFSETQ. This CDR3 region has 18 residues. Trimming cost V 2 bases and J 3 bases; bases outside gene matches: 12. DNA of the CDR3: TGCGCCAGCAGCTTCATCAAAACCAGGGGGCCGGACACCGGGGAGCTGTTTCTT. Its translation is CASSFIKTRGPDTGELFL.

Note on this clonotype: The junction departs from germline at one end; a sequencing error may be responsible. This chain uses TRBV7-7 with TRBJ2-7; the D gene could be TRBD1 or TRBD2 (5 bases each). Germline CDR1 and CDR2: SSHAT and FNYEAQ (reference sequence). This CDR3 comprises 15 residues. The CDR3 sequence: CASRSLGTASYEPYF. The CDR3 DNA sequence: TGTGCCAGCAGGTCCTTAGGGACGGCAAGCTACGAGCCGTACTTC.

This clonotype was observed a handful of times. This chain joins TRBV27 and TRBJ2-1, with TRBD2 identical over 9 bases. This CDR3 spans 17 amino acids. In germline, CDR1 is MNHEY, CDR2 SMNVEV (reference sequence). Trimming at V came to 3 bases and at J to 8 bases, leaving 14 bases not matched to a gene. DNA of the CDR3: TGTGCCAGCAGTTTTTTTGGTAGCGGGAGAAACCCTTATGAGCAGTTCTTC. Translating gives CASSFFGSGRNPYEQFF.

In its sample, this clonotype was seen a few times. V and J are TRBV24-1 and TRBJ2-2, with D perhaps TRBD1 or TRBD2 (5 bases each). The CDR3 is 17 residues long. Trimming left V 3 bases short and J 0 bases short, with 13 bases between. Germline V gene lookup returns CDR1 KGHDR and CDR2 SFDVKD. The CDR3: CATSDRGRVTNTGELFF. Written as DNA, the CDR3 is TGTGCCACCAGTGATCGGGGCAGGGTGACGAACACCGGGGAGCTGTTTTTT.

This clonotype was observed a few times. This CDR3 is CASSPGTYGYTF. The CDR3 DNA reads TGTGCCAGCTCACCCGGGACCTATGGCTACACCTTC. The V and J genes are TRBV18 and TRBJ1-2; D possibly corresponds to TRBD1 (5 bases). The CDR3 extends over 12 amino acids. V was shortened by 3 bases and J by 4 bases, with 6 bases between the two germline ends. From germline, CDR1 is KGHSH and CDR2 LQKENI.

The gene calls are TRBV18 and TRBJ2-3; D might be TRBD1 (6 bases). The V gene lost 0 bases and the J gene lost 2 bases, with 12 bases spanning the gap. The CDR3 extends over 16 amino acids. Germline V gene lookup returns CDR1 KGHSH and CDR2 LQKENI. CDR3 region: CASSPPVDSNTDTQYF. Here the CDR3 DNA reads TGTGCCAGCTCACCACCGGTGGACAGCAACACAGATACGCAGTATTTT.

Worth noting for this clonotype: This may arise from a read error, as a much more abundant clone is one base away. The rearrangement joins TRBV6-6 to TRBJ2-1; 7 nucleotides agree with TRBD1. J lost 3 bases, V lost 1 base, and 3 bases had no gene match. Germline V lookup: CDR1 MNHNY, CDR2 SVGAGI (reference sequence). The CDR3 loop spans 15 amino acids. CDR3 nucleotide sequence: TGTGCCAGCAGTTACTGGGACAGCGGCTACAATGAGCAGTTCTTC. It yields the protein CASSYWDSGYNEQFF.

Comment on this clonotype: Possible read error: a much larger clone is one base away. The chain carries TRBV6-2 or TRBV6-3 and TRBJ1-6, with 7 positions matching TRBD1. The J segment lost 10 bases and the V segment lost 10 bases, leaving 7 bases of the junction unmatched. Germline V gene data show CDR1 as MNHEY and CDR2 as SVGEGT. CDR3 length: 12 amino acids. The chain's CDR3 is CANTRTGSPLHF. CDR3 in DNA: TGTGCCAACACCCGGACAGGATCACCCCTCCACTTT.

The genes are TRBV9 and TRBJ1-2; D possibly corresponds to TRBD1 (5 bases). V was shortened by 4 bases and J by 6 bases, with 16 bases between the two germline ends. Germline assignment: CDR1 SGDLS and CDR2 YYNGEE. The CDR3 runs 14 residues. The CDR3 loop is CASSSRDGRDGYTF. In DNA form, the CDR3 reads TGTGCCAGCAGCTCTCGGGACGGGAGGGATGGCTACACCTTC.

The chain has TRBV27 and TRBJ2-3; 8 nucleotides align to TRBD2. V lost 7 bases to trimming and J lost 1 base; unmatched junction nucleotides: 7. Germline assignment: CDR1 MNHEY and CDR2 SMNVEV (reference sequence). The CDR3 is made up of 15 amino acids. The CDR3 reads CASTGGGRGTDTQYF. DNA of the CDR3: TGTGCCAGCACGGGGGGGGGGAGAGGCACAGATACGCAGTATTTT.

On this clonotype itself: This may arise from a read error, as a much more abundant clone is one base away. This chain joins TRBV20-1 and TRBJ1-2; possible D gene TRBD1, 5 bases. The V gene's germline CDR1 is DFQATT and CDR2 SNEGSKA (reference sequence). Deletions cut 5 bases from V and 4 bases from J, with 14 bases between. The CDR3 is 13 residues long. DNA for the CDR3: TGCAGTGCTCCGAACAGGAGTACCTATGGCTACACCTTC. Translation: CSAPNRSTYGYTF.

This clonotype was seen more than once but under ten times. With a much larger clone just one base away, this may be a read error. V is TRBV7-2 and J is TRBJ2-3; TRBD2 might be the D (6 bases). With 2 bases removed from V and 1 base from J, the gap between germline ends came to 10 bases. This CDR3 comprises 15 residues. CDR1 and CDR2 from the germline V gene are SGHTA and FQGNSA. Here the CDR3 DNA reads TGTACCAGCAGCTTATTGACTAGAGGCACAGATACGCAGTATTTT. Its protein product is CTSSLLTRGTDTQYF.

V usage is TRBV27 and J usage is TRBJ2-1; 11 nucleotides align to TRBD2. The V and J ends lost 3 bases and 7 bases, in that order; junction bases with no gene match: 2. Germline lookup yields CDR1 MNHEY and CDR2 SMNVEV (reference sequence). This CDR3 is built from 14 residues. The DNA for the CDR3 is TGTGCCAGCAGTTTGACTAGCGGGATAAATGAGCAGTTCTTC. As protein: CASSLTSGINEQFF.

In its sample, this clonotype was seen a few times. The chain combines TRBV7-8 with TRBJ2-1; weak D call: TRBD1 (5 bases). The CDR3 has 15 amino acids. CDR1 SGHVS and CDR2 FQNEAQ come from the germline V gene. V lost 5 bases and J lost 4, with 15 bases in between. The CDR3 bases are TGTGCCAGCAGCCAAGGGGCGCGGAAATACAATGAGCAGTTCTTC. Translating it yields CASSQGARKYNEQFF. Complete variable domain (other parts from reference TRBV7-8 and TRBJ2-1): GAGVSQSPRYKVAKRGQDVALRCDPISGHVSLFWYQQALGQGPEFLTYFQNEAQLDKSGLPSDRFFAERPEGSVSTLKIQRTQQEDSAVYLCASSQGARKYNEQFFGPGTRLTVL.

This clonotype was found a few times. The chain couples TRBV4-1 to TRBJ1-2, with 7 positions matching TRBD1. V lost 0 bases, J lost 5 bases, and 9 bases stayed unmatched. Per germline, CDR1 MGHRA and CDR2 YSYEKL. The CDR3 covers 16 residues. This CDR3 reads CASSQELPHRGYGYTF. The CDR3 nucleotides are TGCGCCAGCAGCCAAGAATTGCCCCACAGGGGATATGGCTACACCTTC.

This clonotype was counted only a few times. The CDR3 coding sequence is TGCAGTGCTACCCCCCCCCGCCCAACCTACGAGCAGTACGTC. It yields the protein CSATPPRPTYEQYV. This chain joins TRBV20-1 and TRBJ2-7; no definite D call. Germline lookup yields CDR1 DFQATT and CDR2 SNEGSKA (reference sequence). V was clipped by 4 bases and J by 2 bases, with 15 bases between them. The CDR3 sequence is 14 residues long.

This clonotype turned up a few times. CDR3 loop: CASRDYETQYF. DNA of the CDR3: TGTGCCAGCAGGGACTACGAGACCCAGTACTTC. The chain has TRBV6-2 or TRBV6-3 and TRBJ2-5; tentatively, D is TRBD2 (6 bases). There are 11 residues in the CDR3. The V end was cut by 6 bases, the J end by 5 bases, with 7 bases between. Germline V gene lookup returns CDR1 MNHEY and CDR2 SVGEGT.